A selection of T cell receptor beta chains follows, all from one sample in a study of CD8 T cells in ankylosing spondylitis. Each CDR3 protein gets one entry after TCRdb re-called the 5' RACE reads with MiXCR. The sample includes about 840,000 distinct CDR3 sequences, about an eighth of them seen just once. The sequenced sample consisted of blood, either unsorted or a sorted T cell fraction (not recorded which). These receptors all stem from a male donor with ankylosing spondylitis. CDR3s include the opening cysteine and the closing phenylalanine or tryptophan. A D gene is named only where the DNA matches it firmly. Some rows have no size entry. The others give once, few or many, or a class for an expanded clone.

d_call: TRBD1
j_call: TRBJ1-2
v_call: TRBV9
clone_size: many
cdr3_aa: CASSDRVHGYTF
cdr3_nt: TGTGCCAGCAGTGACAGGGTGCATGGCTACACCTTC

d_call: .
j_call: TRBJ2-5
v_call: TRBV4-2
clone_size: few
cdr3_aa: CASSQVGATRLEETQYF
cdr3_nt: TGTGCCAGCAGCCAAGTAGGGGCCACGAGACTAGAAGAGACCCAGTACTTC

d_call: .
j_call: TRBJ2-3
v_call: TRBV5-1
clone_size: .
cdr3_aa: CASVLGDRDTDTQYF
cdr3_nt: TGCGCCAGCGTTCTTGGGGATAGAGACACAGATACGCAGTATTTT

d_call: TRBD1
j_call: TRBJ2-5
v_call: TRBV6-5
clone_size: .
cdr3_aa: CASSYGGTGQETQYF
cdr3_nt: TGTGCCAGCAGTTACGGCGGGACAGGGCAAGAGACCCAGTACTTC

d_call: .
j_call: TRBJ2-7
v_call: TRBV11-1
clone_size: .
cdr3_aa: CASSLKSETIYEQYF
cdr3_nt: TGTGCCAGCAGCTTAAAGTCAGAGACAATCTACGAGCAGTACTTC

d_call: TRBD1
j_call: TRBJ2-2
v_call: TRBV5-1
clone_size: few
cdr3_aa: CASSGQGLLTGELFF
cdr3_nt: TGCGCCAGCTCGGGACAGGGTCTTCTCACCGGGGAGCTGTTTTTT

d_call: .
j_call: TRBJ2-3
v_call: TRBV11-2
clone_size: few
cdr3_aa: CASSLVLVTAKSTDTQYF
cdr3_nt: TGTGCCAGCAGCTTAGTTTTAGTAACAGCAAAGAGCACAGATACGCAGTATTTT

d_call: .
j_call: TRBJ2-1
v_call: TRBV5-1
clone_size: many
cdr3_aa: CASSLGGPGNEQFF
cdr3_nt: TGCGCCAGCAGCCTGGGGGGGCCTGGGAATGAGCAGTTCTTC

d_call: TRBD1
j_call: TRBJ1-6
v_call: TRBV9
clone_size: .
cdr3_aa: CASGKGQGGYSPLHF
cdr3_nt: TGTGCCAGCGGAAAAGGACAGGGTGGATATTCACCCCTCCACTTT

d_call: .
j_call: TRBJ2-7
v_call: TRBV4-3
clone_size: few
cdr3_aa: CASSQDMGGARGEQYF
cdr3_nt: TGCGCCAGCAGCCAAGATATGGGGGGGGCTCGTGGAGAGCAGTACTTC

d_call: .
j_call: TRBJ1-4
v_call: TRBV27
clone_size: few
cdr3_aa: CASRGDNEKLFF
cdr3_nt: TGTGCCAGCAGGGGCGATAATGAAAAACTGTTTTTT

d_call: TRBD1
j_call: TRBJ2-5
v_call: TRBV5-1
clone_size: .
cdr3_aa: CASREQGAEETQYF
cdr3_nt: TGCGCCAGCAGGGAACAGGGGGCTGAAGAGACCCAGTACTTC

d_call: .
j_call: TRBJ2-5
v_call: TRBV6-5
clone_size: few
cdr3_aa: CASSYSPDWEETQYF
cdr3_nt: TGTGCCAGCAGTTACTCCCCCGACTGGGAAGAGACCCAGTACTTC

d_call: .
j_call: TRBJ1-5
v_call: TRBV6-1
clone_size: few
cdr3_aa: CASSGAIDRPQHF
cdr3_nt: TGTGCCAGCAGTGGGGCTATTGATCGGCCCCAGCATTTT

d_call: .
j_call: TRBJ1-1
v_call: TRBV5-6
clone_size: many
cdr3_aa: CASSLKMWEEAFF
cdr3_nt: TGTGCCAGCAGCTTAAAGATGTGGGAAGAAGCTTTCTTT

d_call: .
j_call: TRBJ2-1
v_call: TRBV15
clone_size: few
cdr3_aa: CATSRAASEQFF
cdr3_nt: TGTGCCACCAGCAGAGCCGCCAGTGAGCAGTTCTTC

d_call: .
j_call: TRBJ1-6
v_call: TRBV7-2
clone_size: .
cdr3_aa: CASSSLNRDRPLHF
cdr3_nt: TGTGCCAGCAGCTCGTTAAACAGAGATCGTCCCCTCCACTTT

d_call: .
j_call: TRBJ2-5
v_call: TRBV5-4
clone_size: .
cdr3_aa: CASSLPGSMETQYF
cdr3_nt: TGTGCCAGCAGCTTGCCAGGATCTATGGAGACCCAGTACTTC

d_call: TRBD2
j_call: TRBJ2-3
v_call: TRBV7-2
clone_size: few
cdr3_aa: CASSATSGGPVFTQYF
cdr3_nt: TGTGCCAGCAGCGCTACTAGCGGGGGCCCAGTTTTTACGCAGTATTTT

d_call: .
j_call: TRBJ1-3
v_call: TRBV6-2/TRBV6-3
clone_size: few
cdr3_aa: CASRPAGSGNTIYF
cdr3_nt: TGTGCCAGCAGGCCCGCGGGCTCTGGAAACACCATATATTTT

d_call: .
j_call: TRBJ2-7
v_call: TRBV15
clone_size: few
cdr3_aa: CATSGDRFREQYF
cdr3_nt: TGTGCCACCAGCGGAGACAGATTCCGCGAGCAGTACTTC

d_call: TRBD1
j_call: TRBJ1-2
v_call: TRBV6-5
clone_size: .
cdr3_aa: CASSYRRTGGSGYTF
cdr3_nt: TGTGCCAGCAGTTACCGTCGGACAGGGGGATCTGGCTACACCTTC

d_call: .
j_call: TRBJ1-1
v_call: TRBV12-3/TRBV12-4
clone_size: .
cdr3_aa: CASSLRVTVPPVNTEAFF
cdr3_nt: TGTGCCAGCAGTTTACGGGTTACAGTTCCCCCCGTGAACACTGAAGCTTTCTTT

d_call: TRBD2
j_call: TRBJ2-1
v_call: TRBV5-6
clone_size: few
cdr3_aa: CASSTGLAGLLNEQFF
cdr3_nt: TGTGCCAGCAGCACGGGACTAGCGGGGCTCCTCAATGAGCAGTTCTTC

d_call: .
j_call: TRBJ1-5
v_call: TRBV20-1
clone_size: .
cdr3_aa: CSARRPGGGWVNQPQHF
cdr3_nt: TGCAGTGCTAGACGCCCGGGTGGGGGTTGGGTTAATCAGCCCCAGCATTTT